These 27 T cell receptor beta chains originate from one sample sequenced in a study of cytomegalovirus exposure and HLA in healthy donors (dated by TCRdb to about 2017). Libraries were made using the immunoSEQ multiplex PCR assay. TCRdb re-hosts the immuneACCESS table, in-frame sequences only. Its copies lack some clones; in the studies checked, an unresolved V gene accounts for under half of them, and the cause for the rest is not known. For this sample the table gives 260,000 or so clones, of which around 87% were detected only once. Over 0.85% of the sample is in the top ten clones. The sample was PBMCs. The receptors stem from a woman under 30 in good health and CMV-seronegative.

J is TRBJ2-5 and V is TRBV4-1, with TRBD2 matching 9 bases. V lost 2 bases and J lost 5; bases outside the gene matches: 6. This CDR3 is 15 amino acids long. The germline V gene encodes CDR1 MGHRA and CDR2 YSYEKL. CDR3 loop: CASSQQGTSRETQYF. CDR3 nucleotides: TGCGCCAGCAGCCAACAAGGGACTAGCCGGGAGACCCAGTACTTC.

The rearrangement links TRBV6-5 to TRBJ1-1, with D tentatively TRBD1 (5 bases). Germline V lookup: CDR1 MNHEY, CDR2 SVGAGI. V dropped 0 bases and J dropped 2 bases, with 7 bases sitting between them. This CDR3 has 14 residues. CDR3 amino acids: CASSYSQGNTEAFF. CDR3 in DNA: TGTGCCAGCAGTTACTCGCAGGGAAACACTGAAGCTTTCTTT.

This chain joins TRBV28 and TRBJ1-3; D is possibly TRBD1 (5 bases). Trimming removed 1 base from V and 0 bases from J, with 10 bases in between. Per the germline V gene, CDR1 is MDHEN and CDR2 is SYDVKM. The CDR3 is 16 amino acids. The CDR3 region has the DNA TGTGCCAGCAGTTTATCGGGGGGATACTCTGGAAACACCATATATTTT. Its protein is CASSLSGGYSGNTIYF.

V usage is TRBV7-9 and J usage is TRBJ2-1; D not resolved. There are 12 residues in the CDR3. Trimming removed 1 base at V and 8 bases at J, with 6 bases between. Germline lookup yields CDR1 SEHNR and CDR2 FQNEAQ (reference sequence). DNA of the CDR3: TGTGCCAGCAGCTTAGGAGTATATGAGCAGTTCTTC. This translates into CASSLGVYEQFF.

V gene TRBV27 combines with J gene TRBJ1-1; unclear D gene. V was clipped by 10 bases and J by 7 bases, with 19 bases between them. Germline V gene lookup returns CDR1 MNHEY and CDR2 SMNVEV (reference sequence). The CDR3 is 13 residues long. The CDR3 reads CATCGGTWGEAFF. CDR3 DNA: TGTGCCACCTGCGGAGGCACATGGGGTGAAGCTTTCTTT.

This chain joins TRBV7-6 and TRBJ2-7; 7 bases line up with TRBD1. Germline V gives CDR1 SGHVS, CDR2 FNYEAQ. The V and J ends lost 2 bases and 2 bases, in that order; junction bases with no gene match: 6. The CDR3 spans 15 residues. CDR3 sequence: CASSLRGTVAYEQYF. The CDR3 DNA follows: TGTGCCAGCAGCTTACGTGGGACAGTTGCCTACGAGCAGTACTTC.

The chain joins TRBV4-3 to TRBJ1-5, with D unresolved. Trimming took off 1 base at V and 2 bases at J, with 6 bases between the two ends. Germline V gene sequence: CDR1 LGHNA, CDR2 YSLEER. There are 14 residues in the CDR3. The chain's CDR3 is CASSQGPGNQPQHF. DNA of the CDR3: TGCGCCAGCAGCCAAGGGCCAGGCAATCAGCCCCAGCATTTT.

The chain links TRBV29-1 to TRBJ1-2; the match to TRBD1 covers 8 bases. The CDR3 covers 12 residues. The V and J ends lost 5 bases and 4 bases, in that order; junction bases with no gene match: 3. Germline V lookup: CDR1 SQVTM, CDR2 ANQGSEA. The CDR3 sequence is CSVLQGGYGYTF. CDR3 sequence (DNA): TGCAGCGTTCTACAGGGGGGCTATGGCTACACCTTC. The complete variable domain, with remaining parts taken from reference TRBV29-1 and TRBJ1-2, reads SAVISQKPSRDICQRGTSLTIQCQVDSQVTMMFWYRQQPGQSLTLIATANQGSEATYESGFVIDKFPISRPNLTFSTLTVSNMSPEDSSIYLCSVLQGGYGYTFGSGTRLTVV.

V and J are TRBV2 and TRBJ2-5; a weak D match, TRBD1 (5 bases). Germline V gives CDR1 SNHLY, CDR2 FYNNEI. V gave up 3 bases and J gave up 1 base, with 15 bases separating them. The CDR3 length is 16 residues. CDR3 region: CASSEDLTETQETQYF. In nucleotides, the CDR3 is TGTGCCAGCAGTGAGGACCTGACAGAGACCCAAGAGACCCAGTACTTC. The variable domain in full, completed from reference TRBV2 and TRBJ2-5, reads EPEVTQTPSHQVTQMGQEVILRCVPISNHLYFYWYRQILGQKVEFLVSFYNNEISEKSEIFDDQFSVERPDGSNFTLKIRSTKLEDSAMYFCASSEDLTETQETQYFGPGTRLLVL.

CDR3 sequence reads: CASSQTGGNEKLFF. In DNA form, the CDR3 reads TGCGCCAGCAGCCAGACAGGGGGAAATGAAAAACTGTTTTTT. The gene calls are TRBV5-1 and TRBJ1-4; 9 bases match TRBD1. The ends lost 4 bases at V and 5 bases at J; junction bases unmatched: 3. The CDR3 covers 14 residues. Germline assignment: CDR1 SGHRS and CDR2 YFSETQ.

The rearrangement uses TRBV5-1 and TRBJ2-1; TRBD2 matches 11 bases. Germline V lookup: CDR1 SGHRS, CDR2 YFSETQ. J was trimmed by 4 bases and V by 3 bases; bases with no gene match: 9. The CDR3 spans 17 residues. The CDR3 region is CASSSGGLAGGYNEQFF. CDR3 DNA sequence: TGCGCCAGCAGCTCTGGAGGTCTAGCGGGAGGATACAATGAGCAGTTCTTC.

The chain joins TRBV28 to TRBJ2-7, with 8 bases aligning to TRBD1. Germline trimming cut 6 bases from V and 3 bases from J; bases unmatched to any gene: 10. The germline gives CDR1 MDHEN, CDR2 SYDVKM. This CDR3 is 15 amino acids long. Written as DNA, the CDR3 is TGTGCCAGCAGCCGAGGGACAGGCGTTCTCTACGAGCAGTACTTC. As protein: CASSRGTGVLYEQYF.

V usage is TRBV6-1 and J usage is TRBJ2-1; possibly TRBD2 for D (5 bases). There are 13 residues in the CDR3. Between the trimmed V and J ends, which lost 10 bases and 8 bases, there was a span of 18 bases. Germline V gives CDR1 MNHNS, CDR2 SASEGT. CDR3 sequence reads: CATPSPGRHEQFF. DNA of the CDR3: TGTGCCACTCCCTCGCCGGGAAGGCATGAGCAGTTCTTC.

The chain links TRBV5-6 to TRBJ2-7; D may be TRBD2 (5 bases). Germline V lookup: CDR1 SGHDT, CDR2 YYEEEE. With 7 bases removed from V and 4 bases from J, the gap between germline ends came to 18 bases. The CDR3 loop spans 14 amino acids. CDR3 loop: CASQRTGIIYEQYF. The CDR3 DNA is TGTGCCAGCCAGAGGACGGGAATAATTTACGAGCAGTACTTC.

The J gene is TRBJ2-2, the V gene TRBV4-3; 8 positions match TRBD1. The CDR3 is 15 amino acids. V trimming: 4 bases; J trimming: 6 bases; junction bases outside the gene matches: 7. Germline CDR1 LGHNA, CDR2 YSLEER. The CDR3 loop reads CASSPQGAIAGELFF. CDR3 nucleotide sequence: TGCGCCAGCAGCCCCCAGGGGGCGATCGCCGGGGAGCTGTTTTTT.

The V gene is TRBV7-6, the J gene TRBJ2-5; D perhaps matches TRBD2 (6 bases). The ends were cut back, 1 base at V and 9 bases at J, with 15 bases in the middle. Germline CDR1 SGHVS, CDR2 FNYEAQ. CDR3 length: 14 residues. This chain's CDR3 is CASSLESGSPSQYF. Here the CDR3 DNA reads TGTGCCAGCAGCTTAGAATCCGGGAGTCCGTCCCAGTACTTC.

The chain combines TRBV19 with TRBJ2-7, with D maybe TRBD2 (7 bases). Per the germline V gene, CDR1 is LNHDA and CDR2 is SQIVND (reference sequence). The CDR3 contains 13 residues. Trimming shortened V by 9 bases and J by 0 bases, and 12 bases separated the two germline ends. The CDR3 DNA is TGTGCCAGCGGGGGGCCGAGCTCCTACGAGCAGTACTTC. Its translation is CASGGPSSYEQYF.

This clone was observed at least ten times. The gene calls are TRBV12-5 and TRBJ2-1, with D perhaps matching TRBD1 (5 bases). The V end lost 7 bases, the J end lost 0 bases, and 7 bases lay between the germline ends. The CDR3 is 13 residues long. Germline V lookup: CDR1 LGHNT, CDR2 FRNRAP. The CDR3 region has the DNA TGTGCTAGTGAACAGGACTCCTACAATGAGCAGTTCTTC. Translated: CASEQDSYNEQFF.

The chain carries TRBV5-4 and TRBJ1-2; D uncertain. Trimming took off 4 bases at V and 6 bases at J, with 22 bases between the two ends. CDR1 is SGHNT and CDR2 is YYREEE in the germline V gene (reference sequence). The CDR3 has 16 amino acids. The CDR3 reads CASSPPTPLGRNGYTF. CDR3 nucleotides: TGTGCCAGCAGCCCCCCCACGCCCCTCGGTCGAAATGGCTACACCTTC. Variable domain in full (rest from reference TRBV5-4 and TRBJ1-2): ETGVTQSPTHLIKTRGQQVTLRCSSQSGHNTVSWYQQALGQGPQFIFQYYREEENGRGNFPPRFSGLQFPNYSSELNVNALELDDSALYLCASSPPTPLGRNGYTFGSGTRLTVV.

This rearrangement joins TRBV5-6 to TRBJ1-3; D ambiguous. The V gene's germline CDR1 is SGHDT and CDR2 YYEEEE. With 4 bases removed from V and 3 bases from J, the gap between germline ends came to 14 bases. CDR3 length: 15 residues. The CDR3, as DNA: TGTGCCAGCAGCGCCCGGAGGGAGGGTGGAAACACCATATATTTT. Translated, it gives CASSARREGGNTIYF.

This clone was seen only once. The chain is built from TRBV7-2 and TRBJ1-5; possibly TRBD1 for D (5 bases). The CDR3 has 15 amino acids. In germline, CDR1 is SGHTA, CDR2 FQGNSA. Deletions cut 5 bases from V and 2 bases from J, with 13 bases between. The CDR3 loop reads CASSRGGNGNQPQHF. The CDR3 DNA reads TGTGCCAGCAGCCGGGGGGGGAACGGCAATCAGCCCCAGCATTTT.

The gene calls are TRBV28 and TRBJ2-7; perhaps TRBD2 as D (6 bases). Germline lookup yields CDR1 MDHEN and CDR2 SYDVKM. CDR3 size: 13 residues. Trimming stripped 7 bases from V and 5 bases from J, with 15 bases between. In DNA, the CDR3 is TGTGCCAGCAAACCCGGGAGTAGCAACGAGCAGTACTTC. Its translation is CASKPGSSNEQYF.

The V gene is TRBV9, the J gene TRBJ2-7; 16 bases are a match to TRBD2. The CDR3 loop spans 18 amino acids. The trim removed 3 bases at V and 6 bases at J, leaving 12 bases unmatched. Germline V gives CDR1 SGDLS, CDR2 YYNGEE. CDR3 sequence: CASSEGLAGGLPISEQYF. The CDR3 DNA reads TGTGCCAGCAGCGAGGGACTAGCGGGAGGGCTTCCAATTTCCGAGCAGTACTTC.

The genes are TRBV11-2 and TRBJ2-5; TRBD2 agrees at 14 bases. The CDR3 sequence is 15 residues long. Germline CDR1 and CDR2: SGHAT and FQNNGV. After removal of 6 bases from V and 3 bases from J, the junction contained 3 bases not matched to a gene. CDR3 sequence reads: CASRLGLAGEETQYF. The CDR3 DNA sequence: TGTGCCAGCAGATTGGGACTAGCGGGGGAAGAGACCCAGTACTTC.

This clone was recorded only once. The chain links TRBV28 to TRBJ2-7, with 7 bases that match TRBD2. V lost 4 bases, J lost 2 bases, and 8 bases stayed unmatched. This CDR3 has 15 amino acids. CDR1 is MDHEN and CDR2 is SYDVKM in the germline V gene. CDR3: CASSSVAGGTYEQYF. The CDR3 nucleotides read TGTGCCAGCAGTTCAGTAGCGGGTGGGACCTACGAGCAGTACTTC.

V gene TRBV5-6 combines with J gene TRBJ1-5, with 7 bases that match TRBD1. The CDR3 contains 15 residues. Germline V gene lookup returns CDR1 SGHDT and CDR2 YYEEEE. J gave up 1 base and V 5 bases, and 6 bases lay outside the gene matches. CDR3 protein: CASSEQGRSNQPQHF. In DNA form, the CDR3 reads TGTGCCAGCAGTGAACAGGGGAGGAGCAATCAGCCCCAGCATTTT.

The rearrangement joins TRBV10-3 to TRBJ2-1; 9 bases fit TRBD1. The junction had 9 bases not matched to a gene; V was cut back by 7 bases and J by 8 bases. Germline CDR1 and CDR2: ENHRY and SYGVKD. This CDR3 spans 14 amino acids. The CDR3 loop reads CAIMSGQGFDEQFF. The DNA for the CDR3 is TGTGCCATCATGTCGGGACAGGGTTTCGATGAGCAGTTCTTC.